This TCR beta chain is from a study of beta chain features in type 1 diabetes. CD45RO/CCR7/CD25/CD127/CD95/CD27 sorting isolated CD4+ naive, central memory, regulatory and stem cell-like memory cells. The authors reverse transcribed all of the isolated RNA, so sequencing captured expressed TCRB transcripts. Assay used: immunoSEQ multiplex PCR; TCRdb lists only in-frame clones, some missing. The sample lists over 500,000 clones; around 16% were seen once. The germline V gene has CDR1 SGHTA and CDR2 FQGTGA. The V end was cut by 3 bases, the J end by 7 bases, with 10 bases between. CDR3 length equals 14 residues. Points on this clone: The sample holds other DNA sequences that translate to the same CDR3.

Sequencing input: naive CD4+ T cells from blood. This receptor was identified in a man aged 18 to 30 in good health. The chain is built from TRBV7-3 and TRBJ1-6; D uncertain. This CDR3 reads CASSLGLGNSPLHF. The CDR3 nucleotides read TGTGCCAGCAGCTTGGGTTTAGGGAATTCACCCCTCCACTTT.